Shown below are 21 T cell receptor beta chains from a single sample sequenced in a study of CD8 T cells in ankylosing spondylitis listed by TCRdb under 2017. On the study overall, not on this receptor specifically: Blood from ankylosing spondylitis patients appeared to be characterized by a TCR beta motif composed of under ten highly homologous amino acid variants.

For these TCRs, the target antigens are not known. The library was prepared using 5' RACE. The instrument given in TCRdb is Illumina HiSeq 2500. The public reads were reanalyzed by TCRdb: fastp trimming at Q25, MiXCR alignment, in-frame beta chains only. Identical CDR3 proteins give one entry, which carries the most common genes and DNA. This sample has about 340,000 distinct CDR3 sequences in its table, and 8% of those were observed once. Less than 15% of the sample is in the top ten clones. The sequenced material came from blood, either unsorted or a sorted T cell fraction (not recorded which). Source of these receptors: a male donor with ankylosing spondylitis.

The chain carries TRBV5-5 and TRBJ2-3; 15 bases line up with TRBD2. The CDR3 has 16 amino acids. Trimming took 4 bases from V and 5 from J; bases not matched to a gene: 5. CDR1 is SGHKS, CDR2 YYEKEE, per germline (reference sequence). The CDR3 loop is CASSPGLAGGLDTQYF. DNA for the CDR3: TGTGCCAGCAGCCCGGGACTAGCGGGAGGATTAGATACGCAGTATTTT.

This clonotype was seen at least ten times. The chain is built from TRBV2 and TRBJ2-1; D is uncertain. V lost 6 bases and J lost 7, with 4 bases in between. There are 10 residues in the CDR3. Germline CDR1 and CDR2: SNHLY and FYNNEI. The CDR3 spells CASSGNEQFF. The CDR3 nucleotides read TGTGCCAGCAGCGGAAATGAGCAGTTCTTC.

V gene TRBV6-5 combines with J gene TRBJ2-1; 7 bases map to TRBD1. V dropped 2 bases and J dropped 5; count of bases not matched to a gene: 9. Germline V gene sequence: CDR1 MNHEY, CDR2 SVGAGI. This CDR3 comprises 16 residues. In DNA, the CDR3 is TGTGCCAGCAGTTACAGGACAGGCCGAATTAACAATGAGCAGTTCTTC. This encodes CASSYRTGRINNEQFF.

In its sample, this clonotype was seen many times. The chain employs TRBV6-2 or TRBV6-3 and TRBJ1-2; the D gene is possibly TRBD1 (6 bases). CDR1 MNHEY and CDR2 SVGEGT come from the germline V gene. The ends were cut back, 5 bases at V and 7 bases at J, with 23 bases in the middle. The CDR3 loop spans 16 amino acids. DNA for the CDR3: TGTGCCAGCAGTCCCCTATCGGGGGGCGGCTCTTCTGGCTACACCTTC. Translation gives CASSPLSGGGSSGYTF.

V is TRBV6-4 and J is TRBJ2-2, with D unclear. The CDR3 consists of 14 residues. Germline V CDR1 and CDR2: MRHNA, SNTAGT. V shed 8 bases and J shed 7 bases, with 17 bases lying between them. CDR3: CASSNFLEVGELFF. The CDR3, as DNA: TGTGCCAGCTCTAACTTCCTGGAAGTCGGGGAGCTGTTTTTT.

This chain uses TRBV20-1 with TRBJ1-1; D is uncertain. The CDR3 runs to 14 residues. V was trimmed by 5 bases and J by 4 bases, leaving 17 bases between them. In germline, CDR1 is DFQATT, CDR2 SNEGSKA (reference sequence). DNA of the CDR3: TGCAGTGCTTCCCGAGAGAGCCGTGGCACTGAAGCTTTCTTT. Translating gives CSASRESRGTEAFF.

This clonotype was found many times. This chain links TRBV20-1 with TRBJ2-7; 8 bases are shared with TRBD1. Losses at the gene ends were 7 bases for V and 5 bases for J; bases not matched to a gene: 13. The CDR3 is 14 residues long. Germline V gene sequence: CDR1 DFQATT, CDR2 SNEGSKA (reference sequence). CDR3: CSVRSGQDRHEQYF. The CDR3 DNA reads as TGCAGTGTAAGGTCGGGACAGGACCGACACGAGCAGTACTTC.

The chain employs TRBV4-3 and TRBJ2-1; 10 positions match TRBD2. CDR1 and CDR2 (germline): LGHNA, YSLEER. The CDR3 loop spans 16 amino acids. After removal of 0 bases from V and 4 bases from J, the junction contained 3 bases not matched to a gene. CDR3 sequence (DNA): TGCGCCAGCAGCCAAGATAATAGCGGGAGGTACAATGAGCAGTTCTTC. Translation: CASSQDNSGRYNEQFF.

The chain is built from TRBV7-9 and TRBJ2-5, with TRBD1 as a possible D gene (7 bases). Germline-derived CDR1 and CDR2 are SEHNR and FQNEAQ (reference sequence). Between the trimmed V and J ends, which lost 7 bases and 12 bases, there was a span of 21 bases. The CDR3 consists of 13 residues. The CDR3 sequence: CASNRDSAGNKYF. The CDR3, as DNA: TGTGCCAGCAACCGGGACAGCGCGGGGAATAAGTACTTC.

This clonotype was counted only a few times. The chain has TRBV27 and TRBJ2-3; maybe TRBD2 (5 bases). V was clipped by 1 base and J by 2 bases, with 7 bases between them. CDR1 MNHEY and CDR2 SMNVEV come from the germline V gene (reference sequence). This CDR3 contains 14 residues. The CDR3 DNA is TGTGCCAGCAGTTTATACGGGATCACAGATACGCAGTATTTT. As protein: CASSLYGITDTQYF.

This clonotype was counted ten times or more. The chain joins TRBV5-6 to TRBJ1-1; D unresolved. Trimming removed 2 bases at V and 1 base at J, with 3 bases between. CDR1 and CDR2 from the germline V gene are SGHDT and YYEEEE. The CDR3 extends over 12 amino acids. The CDR3 bases are TGTGCCAGCAGCTTTGGGAACACTGAAGCTTTCTTT. This codes for CASSFGNTEAFF. The whole variable domain, remainder taken from reference TRBV5-6 and TRBJ1-1, is DAGVTQSPTHLIKTRGQQVTLRCSPKSGHDTVSWYQQALGQGPQFIFQYYEEEERQRGNFPDRFSGHQFPNYSSELNVNALLLGDSALYLCASSFGNTEAFFGQGTRLTVV.

The V gene is TRBV4-1, the J gene TRBJ2-5, with TRBD2 matching 9 bases. Germline V gene sequence: CDR1 MGHRA, CDR2 YSYEKL. The CDR3 spans 17 residues. J was trimmed by 1 base and V by 3 bases; bases with no gene match: 9. The CDR3 DNA is TGCGCCAGCAGCCACCCCCGGCGGGAGGGCCGCCAAGAGACCCAGTACTTC. It codes for CASSHPRREGRQETQYF.

In its sample, this clonotype was seen a few times. This chain links TRBV20-1 with TRBJ1-4; 9 positions match TRBD1. Germline-derived CDR1 and CDR2 are DFQATT and SNEGSKA (reference sequence). CDR3 length: 15 amino acids. The ends lost 2 bases at V and 5 bases at J; junction bases unmatched: 6. CDR3 sequence reads: CSARPPQGANEKLFF. The CDR3 nucleotides read TGCAGTGCTAGACCCCCACAGGGGGCGAATGAAAAACTGTTTTTT.

This clonotype turned up a few times. V gene TRBV27 combines with J gene TRBJ1-1; 9 bases are shared with TRBD1. CDR3 size: 11 residues. V was clipped by 8 bases and J by 7 bases; unmatched bases: 2. CDR1 is MNHEY, CDR2 SMNVEV, per germline (reference sequence). CDR3 coding DNA: TGTGCCAGCGGGACAGGGAATGAAGCTTTCTTT. This translates into CASGTGNEAFF.

This clonotype appeared many times. This chain uses TRBV5-1 with TRBJ2-7, with D maybe TRBD1 (5 bases). The CDR3 is 14 amino acids. V was cut by 4 bases and J by 7 bases, with 18 bases left in between. CDR1 and CDR2 (germline): SGHRS, YFSETQ. The CDR3 is CASSTRQISGEQYF. CDR3 nucleotide sequence: TGCGCCAGCAGCACCCGACAGATCTCAGGGGAGCAGTACTTC.

The rearrangement links TRBV7-2 to TRBJ2-7, with D maybe TRBD1 (5 bases). V lost 5 bases, J lost 2 bases, and 13 bases lay in between. The CDR3 length is 14 residues. Germline CDR1 is SGHTA and CDR2 is FQGNSA. CDR3 DNA: TGTGCCAGCAGCCTAATCGACAGAGCCTACGAGCAGTACTTC. This translates into CASSLIDRAYEQYF.

This clonotype has at least ten counts. The chain employs TRBV4-1 and TRBJ2-1; a weak D match, TRBD1 (5 bases). V was cut by 6 bases and J by 8 bases, with 8 bases left in between. Germline V gene sequence: CDR1 MGHRA, CDR2 YSYEKL. This CDR3 region has 11 residues. CDR3 DNA: TGCGCCAGCAGAGGGGTGCATGAGCAGTTCTTC. This codes for CASRGVHEQFF.

This rearrangement joins TRBV20-1 to TRBJ2-7; 8 bases fit TRBD2. Germline CDR1 DFQATT, CDR2 SNEGSKA (reference sequence). After removal of 3 bases from V and 4 bases from J, the junction contained 5 bases not matched to a gene. The CDR3 has 13 amino acids. The CDR3, as DNA: TGCAGTGCTAGTTCCCCTAGCGGGTACGAGCAGTACTTC. Protein sequence: CSASSPSGYEQYF.

The chain has TRBV7-8 and TRBJ1-2; D remains unclear. Trimming cost V 1 base and J 8 bases, with 11 bases left between them. The CDR3 is 13 amino acids. Germline assignment: CDR1 SGHVS and CDR2 FQNEAQ. The CDR3 DNA sequence: TGTGCCAGCAGCTTAGTTTTTTCGTCCGGCTACACCTTC. Protein product: CASSLVFSSGYTF. The full variable domain, with the rest looked up from reference TRBV7-8 and TRBJ1-2, is GAGVSQSPRYKVAKRGQDVALRCDPISGHVSLFWYQQALGQGPEFLTYFQNEAQLDKSGLPSDRFFAERPEGSVSTLKIQRTQQEDSAVYLCASSLVFSSGYTFGSGTRLTVV.

This clonotype came up a few times. The V and J genes are TRBV10-2 and TRBJ1-4; no clear D gene. Germline CDR1 reads WSHSY; CDR2 reads SAAADI. V dropped 10 bases and J dropped 7 bases, with 7 bases sitting between them. The CDR3 loop spans 10 amino acids. The CDR3 DNA reads TGCGCCACCGCGGGTGAAAAACTGTTTTTT. Amino acids: CATAGEKLFF.

This clonotype showed up many times. The rearrangement joins TRBV29-1 to TRBJ1-6; maybe TRBD1 (5 bases). V lost 4 bases to trimming and J lost 10 bases, with 14 bases between them. Germline assignment: CDR1 SQVTM and CDR2 ANQGSEA. This CDR3 region has 13 residues. In DNA form, the CDR3 reads TGCAGCGTTGGGAAGGGGATCGGCTCACCCCTCCACTTT. The encoded protein is CSVGKGIGSPLHF.